This entry lists 19 T cell receptor beta chains sequenced from one sample in a study of CD8+CD57+ T cells in acquired aplastic anemia. Using genomic DNA as the template, TCR beta VDJ and CDR3 profiling was carried out. In TCRdb, the reads were re-called with MiXCR into one record per CDR3 protein. The table lists 150,000 to 200,000 distinct CDR3 sequences, around 50% of them singletons. Those patients picked for sequencing had displayed CD8+CD57+ cell expansion on flow cytometry. The sample consisted of sorted CD4+, CD8+, or CD8+CD57+ T cells (not recorded which) from PBMCs. These receptors were collected from a human donor with aplastic anemia.

The table lists this clonotype with many counts. The chain is built from TRBV5-1 and TRBJ2-3; TRBD1 or TRBD2 may be the D gene (6 bases each). Trimming removed 3 bases at V and 7 bases at J, with 18 bases between. Looked up from germline, CDR1 is SGHRS and CDR2 is YFSETQ. This CDR3 spans 15 amino acids. CDR3 amino acids: CASSYDGKGGNTQYF. CDR3 sequence (DNA): TGCGCCAGCAGCTATGATGGTAAAGGGGGGAATACGCAGTATTTT.

This clonotype was recorded many times. The V call is TRBV27, the J call TRBJ1-5, with 10 bases matching TRBD1. There are 14 residues in the CDR3. J gave up 7 bases and V 5 bases, and 5 bases lay outside the gene matches. From germline, CDR1 is MNHEY and CDR2 SMNVEV (reference sequence). CDR3 protein: CASSEDRGRQPQHF. The CDR3 DNA sequence: TGTGCCAGCAGTGAAGACAGGGGGCGACAGCCCCAGCATTTT.

About this clonotype itself: One end of the junction is discordant with germline, which a read error may explain. The V gene is TRBV2, the J gene TRBJ2-5; D uncertain. From germline, CDR1 is SNHLY and CDR2 FYNNEI. This CDR3 region has 13 residues. The CDR3 sequence: CASSEEGFRTRYF. In nucleotides, the CDR3 is TGTGCCAGCAGTGAAGAGGGATTCCGGACCCGGTACTTC.

J is TRBJ2-5 and V is TRBV2; tentative D call: TRBD1 (6 bases). The CDR3 contains 14 residues. The germline CDR1 and CDR2 sequences are SNHLY and FYNNEI. Trimming stripped 6 bases from V and 4 bases from J, with 15 bases between. The CDR3 region has the DNA TGTGCCAGCAGGGACAACAGGGACCGAGAGACCCAGTACTTC. Its translation is CASRDNRDRETQYF.

J is TRBJ1-2 and V is TRBV29-1; TRBD1 matches at 7 bases. CDR3 length: 13 residues. V was clipped by 5 bases and J by 8 bases; unmatched bases: 11. Germline CDR1 and CDR2: SQVTM and ANQGSEA. CDR3 amino acids: CSVRTGGGNGYTF. DNA of the CDR3: TGCAGCGTTAGGACAGGAGGAGGGAACGGCTACACCTTC. Using reference TRBV29-1 and TRBJ1-2 for the parts outside the CDR3, the full variable domain is SAVISQKPSRDICQRGTSLTIQCQVDSQVTMMFWYRQQPGQSLTLIATANQGSEATYESGFVIDKFPISRPNLTFSTLTVSNMSPEDSSIYLCSVRTGGGNGYTFGSGTRLTVV.

This clonotype turned up a few times. The V call is TRBV27, the J call TRBJ2-1; a weak D match, TRBD1 (6 bases). Trimming stripped 5 bases from V and 3 bases from J, with 11 bases between. Germline CDR1 MNHEY, CDR2 SMNVEV (reference sequence). The CDR3 totals 14 residues. CDR3 in amino acids: CASSIRTVYNEQFF. The CDR3 bases are TGTGCCAGCAGTATACGGACAGTCTACAATGAGCAGTTCTTC.

This clonotype was recorded at least ten times. The V call is TRBV5-1, the J call TRBJ2-7; a weak D match, TRBD1 (6 bases). The CDR3 is 15 residues long. Per the germline V gene, CDR1 is SGHRS and CDR2 is YFSETQ. The ends were cut back, 0 bases at V and 1 base at J, with 11 bases in the middle. The DNA of the CDR3 is TGCGCCAGCAGCTTGGGGGACACCACTTCCTACGAGCAGTACTTC. Its protein product is CASSLGDTTSYEQYF.

This sequence joins TRBV11-2 and TRBJ2-1; TRBD2 aligns across 11 bases. J was trimmed by 8 bases and V by 6 bases; bases with no gene match: 9. CDR1 SGHAT and CDR2 FQNNGV come from the germline V gene. This CDR3 is 15 amino acids long. CDR3 sequence reads: CASSPTSGSAYEQFF. DNA for the CDR3: TGTGCCAGCAGTCCTACTAGCGGGAGTGCCTATGAGCAGTTCTTC.

To note about this clonotype: One junction end disagrees with the germline gene, perhaps due to a read error. The chain is built from TRBV24-1 and TRBJ2-4, with 8 bases that match TRBD2. CDR3 length: 12 amino acids. Germline loops: CDR1 KGHDR, CDR2 SFDVKD. For the CDR3, the DNA is TGTGCCAACAGTTCGGGGGGGAACATTCAGTACTTC. Translated: CANSSGGNIQYF.

This clonotype was seen only once. This chain links TRBV7-3 with TRBJ2-1; D gene uncertain. The germline gives CDR1 SGHTA, CDR2 FQGTGA. V shed 4 bases and J shed 9 bases, with 10 bases lying between them. The length of the CDR3 is 12 residues. This CDR3 reads CASSSEDSEQFF. The CDR3 DNA is TGTGCCAGCAGCTCAGAGGATAGTGAGCAGTTCTTC.

This clonotype was counted once. A much larger clone sits a single nucleotide away, making a read error possible. The chain employs TRBV6-1 and TRBJ2-1; TRBD2 agrees at 7 bases. The CDR3 totals 13 residues. In germline, CDR1 is MNHNS, CDR2 SASEGT. V was pared by 6 bases and J by 10 bases, with 9 bases of the junction left unmatched. Here the CDR3 reads CASRVTLGGEQFF. The CDR3 DNA is TGTGCCAGCAGGGTGACACTCGGGGGGGAGCAGTTCTTC.

CDR3 region: CSTGVLGVGLAGGHEQYF. In nucleotides, the CDR3 is TGCAGTACAGGGGTGCTGGGGGTCGGACTAGCGGGAGGGCACGAGCAGTACTTC. The rearrangement joins TRBV20-1 to TRBJ2-7; 15 nucleotides agree with TRBD2. Germline V lookup: CDR1 DFQATT, CDR2 SNEGSKA (reference sequence). The CDR3 contains 18 residues. V dropped 8 bases and J dropped 5; count of bases not matched to a gene: 19.

CDR3 DNA sequence: TGTGCCACCAGTGCCCCCAATTCCTACGAGCAGTACTTC. Translation: CATSAPNSYEQYF. The chain links TRBV24-1 to TRBJ2-7; D remains ambiguous. CDR3 size: 13 residues. From germline, CDR1 is KGHDR and CDR2 SFDVKD. Trimming took off 5 bases at V and 1 base at J, with 8 bases between the two ends.

The CDR3 spells CASSVTSGLMNTEAFF. As DNA, the CDR3 is TGTGCCAGCAGCGTGACGAGCGGGCTCATGAACACTGAAGCTTTCTTT. The rearrangement uses TRBV9 and TRBJ1-1; D is unclear. Germline CDR1 and CDR2: SGDLS and YYNGEE. Trimming stripped 2 bases from V and 0 bases from J, with 14 bases between. This CDR3 contains 16 residues.

This clonotype was seen ten or more times. The V call is TRBV10-3, the J call TRBJ2-7, with D tentatively TRBD2 (5 bases). V was trimmed by 0 bases and J by 7 bases, leaving 10 bases between them. CDR1 is ENHRY, CDR2 SYGVKD, per germline. There are 13 residues in the CDR3. The CDR3 spells CAISESPSGEQYF. In nucleotides, the CDR3 is TGTGCCATCAGTGAGTCGCCTTCGGGAGAGCAGTACTTC.

This clonotype was seen ten or more times. The V and J genes are TRBV20-1 and TRBJ1-2, with D perhaps TRBD1 (5 bases). Trimming took 3 bases from V and 7 from J, leaving 15 bases between them. Germline V lookup: CDR1 DFQATT, CDR2 SNEGSKA (reference sequence). The CDR3 consists of 13 residues. CDR3 nucleotides: TGCAGTGCTAGTGTGGAGGGGACTCGTGGCTACACCTTC. Its protein is CSASVEGTRGYTF.

This chain links TRBV14 with TRBJ2-5; TRBD2 agrees at 9 bases. Per germline, CDR1 SGHDN and CDR2 FVKESK. V was pared by 7 bases and J by 3 bases, with 6 bases of the junction left unmatched. The CDR3 sequence is 14 residues long. The CDR3 spells CASTLAGREETQYF. In nucleotides, the CDR3 is TGTGCCAGCACCCTAGCGGGGAGGGAAGAGACCCAGTACTTC.

The rearrangement links TRBV5-4 to TRBJ2-2, with 9 bases fitting TRBD2. This CDR3 is built from 18 residues. Germline values: CDR1 SGHNT, CDR2 YYREEE (reference sequence). V dropped 4 bases and J dropped 5; count of bases not matched to a gene: 15. The CDR3 DNA reads TGTGCCAGCAGCCTGGATAGGGGCGGGGGGGCGGATACCGGGGAGCTGTTTTTT. It specifies CASSLDRGGGADTGELFF.

This clonotype was counted ten times or more. This chain joins TRBV12-3 or TRBV12-4 and TRBJ1-6; possibly TRBD1 for D (6 bases). The CDR3 contains 15 residues. V lost 1 base, J lost 9 bases, and 13 bases lay in between. The CDR3 region is CASSLVRGGGSPLHF. In nucleotides, the CDR3 is TGTGCCAGCAGTTTAGTAAGAGGGGGTGGTTCACCCCTCCACTTT.